These T cell receptor beta chains were read from a single sample in a study of T cell changes during pregnancy in multiple sclerosis. TCRdb's table, derived via immunoSEQ multiplex PCR, lists solely in-frame clones and lacks some. The profile shows approximately 37,000 clones, around 94% of them singletons. The source was peripheral blood, collected in the third trimester of pregnancy. The receptors stem from a female donor with multiple sclerosis, enrolled in a pregnancy study. Each CDR3 is given with its conserved first and last residue. A D gene is named only where the DNA matches it firmly. Size tells how often a clone was seen (once, few, many) or the class of an expanded clone, and some rows leave it out.

TGTGCCAGCAGCCTCGGACTAGCGGCTGTGCAGTTCTTC	CASSLGLAAVQFF	TRBD2	.	TRBJ2-1	TRBV2
TGTGCTAGTGGTATAGCTAACTATGGCTACACCTTC	CASGIANYGYTF	.	.	TRBJ1-2	TRBV12-5
TGTGCCAGCAGCAGGCCTCAGCGCAGTGAAGCTTTCTTT	CASSRPQRSEAFF	.	.	TRBJ1-1	TRBV5-6
TGTGCCAGCAGTGAACGGGTCGGCACCATATATTTT	CASSERVGTIYF	.	.	TRBJ1-3	TRBV2
TGTGCCAGCAGCCGGACAGAGTACGGCTACACCTTC	CASSRTEYGYTF	.	.	TRBJ1-2	TRBV6-6
TGTGCCAGCAGCCCTTCCGGGGAAGCTTTCTTT	CASSPSGEAFF	.	.	TRBJ1-1	TRBV11-3
TGTGCCAGCAGTTCCCCCCGGGGCGGGAGTGGTACGCAGTATTTT	CASSSPRGGSGTQYF	TRBD2	.	TRBJ2-3	TRBV27
TGCGCCAGCAGCTTGAATAGCCTTGGGAATGAGCAGTTCTTC	CASSLNSLGNEQFF	.	.	TRBJ2-1	TRBV5-1
TGTGCCAGCAGTGAAGGGGGCAAGGGCAATCAGCCCCAGCATTTT	CASSEGGKGNQPQHF	.	.	TRBJ1-5	TRBV2
TGTGCCAGCAGCGCCGCGGGCCTAGCGCTCAATGAGCAGTTCTTC	CASSAAGLALNEQFF	.	.	TRBJ2-1	TRBV11-2
TGTGCCAGCAGCCAAGATGCGGGACTAGCGGGACTCAATGAGCAGTTCTTC	CASSQDAGLAGLNEQFF	TRBD2	.	TRBJ2-1	TRBV4-2
TGCGCCAGCAGCTTGAGAGCGAGCGGGTCGGGACGAAACGTCATTCAGTACTTC	CASSLRASGSGRNVIQYF	.	.	TRBJ2-4	TRBV5-1
TGTGCCAGCAGACCTACAGGGGGCACTGAAGCTTTCTTT	CASRPTGGTEAFF	TRBD1	.	TRBJ1-1	TRBV6-1
TGTGCCATCAGTGAAACAGTTAACTATGGCTACACCTTC	CAISETVNYGYTF	.	.	TRBJ1-2	TRBV10-3
TGCGCCAGCAGCTTGGAGGGGGGGCGTAACACTGAAGCTTTCTTT	CASSLEGGRNTEAFF	.	.	TRBJ1-1	TRBV5-1
TGCGCCAGCAGCCAAGGAATAGGGGCAGATACGCAGTATTTT	CASSQGIGADTQYF	.	.	TRBJ2-3	TRBV4-1
TGCAGCGTTATGATTGTGGGGAGCACCGGGGAGCTGTTTTTT	CSVMIVGSTGELFF	.	.	TRBJ2-2	TRBV29-1
TGCGCCAGCAGCCCCGGGACAGGGAAAAACACTGAAGCTTTCTTT	CASSPGTGKNTEAFF	TRBD1	.	TRBJ1-1	TRBV5-1
TGTGCCAGCAGCGTAGGAGGGCCCCGGTTGGGGAATGAGCAGTTCTTC	CASSVGGPRLGNEQFF	.	.	TRBJ2-1	TRBV9
TGTGCCAGCAGCCTTGTGGGAGGAAACCAAGAGACCCAGTACTTC	CASSLVGGNQETQYF	.	.	TRBJ2-5	TRBV7-8
TGTGCCAGCAGCTTACGCCGGAGCACTGAAGCTTTCTTT	CASSLRRSTEAFF	.	once	TRBJ1-1	TRBV7-3
TGCGCCAGCAGCCCTCGGACAGGGACGAACACTGAAGCTTTCTTT	CASSPRTGTNTEAFF	TRBD1	.	TRBJ1-1	TRBV5-1
TGTGCCAGCAGCTCACAGGGTCAGAACACTGAAGCTTTCTTT	CASSSQGQNTEAFF	.	.	TRBJ1-1	TRBV7-3
TGTGCCAGTAGGACTAGCGGGGGGGGGTTTGAGCAGTTCTTC	CASRTSGGGFEQFF	TRBD2	.	TRBJ2-1	TRBV19
TGTGCCAGCACTTACGAGGGGGGGGGAGAGACCCAGTACTTC	CASTYEGGGETQYF	.	.	TRBJ2-5	TRBV6-6
TGTGCCAGCAGTTTATCATTTGGGGCCACGTTGCAGTTCTTC	CASSLSFGATLQFF	.	.	TRBJ2-1	TRBV27
TGCGCCAGCAGCTTCTCCGGGAGCAACTACGAGCAGTACTTC	CASSFSGSNYEQYF	.	.	TRBJ2-7	TRBV5-1
TGTGCCAGCAGTTTAGGTCGGGGCACTGAAGCTTTCTTT	CASSLGRGTEAFF	.	.	TRBJ1-1	TRBV27
TGTGCCAGCAGTCTAGGGACCAGCGGGGCGGCTAATGAAAAACTGTTTTTT	CASSLGTSGAANEKLFF	.	.	TRBJ1-4	TRBV7-6
TGTGCCAGCAGTAAGAAGCCCGGGACACAAGCTTTCAGCAATCAGCCCCAGCATTTT	CASSKKPGTQAFSNQPQHF	.	once	TRBJ1-5	TRBV2
TGTGCCAGCAGCCATCACGTCGCCGGGACAGGGTCTGCGACCCAGTACTTC	CASSHHVAGTGSATQYF	TRBD1	.	TRBJ2-5	TRBV7-8
TGTGCTAGTGCCGAAATAGTGGGGGGAAAGGGGCCCCAGCATTTT	CASAEIVGGKGPQHF	.	.	TRBJ1-5	TRBV12-5
TGTGCCAGCAGCCCGGGGACTAGCGGGCTATACAATGAGCAGTTCTTC	CASSPGTSGLYNEQFF	TRBD2	.	TRBJ2-1	TRBV5-4
TGTGCCAGCAGCTACAGGGGGGGGAGCTCCTACAATGAGCAGTTCTTC	CASSYRGGSSYNEQFF	.	.	TRBJ2-1	TRBV7-3
TGTGCCAGCAGTTTCGACAGGGAATGGATTGAAGCTTTCTTT	CASSFDREWIEAFF	TRBD1	once	TRBJ1-1	TRBV28
TGTGCCAGCAGCTTCCCCAGGAGCGGGAGGGGGACAGATACGCAGTATTTT	CASSFPRSGRGTDTQYF	TRBD2	.	TRBJ2-3	TRBV2
TGCGCCAGCCTCAGTCAGTACGGGACACTCAGCACAGATACGCAGTATTTT	CASLSQYGTLSTDTQYF	.	.	TRBJ2-3	TRBV23-1